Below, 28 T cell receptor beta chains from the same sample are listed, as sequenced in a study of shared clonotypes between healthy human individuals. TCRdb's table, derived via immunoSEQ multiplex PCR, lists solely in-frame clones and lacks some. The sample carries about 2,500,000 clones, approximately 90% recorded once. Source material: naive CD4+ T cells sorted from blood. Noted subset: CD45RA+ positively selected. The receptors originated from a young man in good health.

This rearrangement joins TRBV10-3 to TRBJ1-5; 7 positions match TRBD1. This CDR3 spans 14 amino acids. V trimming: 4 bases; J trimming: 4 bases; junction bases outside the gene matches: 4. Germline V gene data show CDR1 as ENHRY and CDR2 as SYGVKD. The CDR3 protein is CAISGTGQNQPQHF. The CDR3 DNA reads TGTGCCATCAGTGGGACGGGACAGAATCAGCCCCAGCATTTT.

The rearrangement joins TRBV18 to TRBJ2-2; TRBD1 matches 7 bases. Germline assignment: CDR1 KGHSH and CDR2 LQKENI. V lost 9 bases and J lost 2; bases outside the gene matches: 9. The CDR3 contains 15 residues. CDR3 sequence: CASIAGTANTGELFF. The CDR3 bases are TGTGCCAGTATTGCCGGGACAGCTAACACCGGGGAGCTGTTTTTT.

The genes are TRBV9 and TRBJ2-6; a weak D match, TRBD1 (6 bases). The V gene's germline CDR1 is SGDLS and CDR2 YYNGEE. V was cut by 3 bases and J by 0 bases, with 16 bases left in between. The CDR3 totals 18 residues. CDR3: CASSGGGAPFSGANVLTF. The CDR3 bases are TGTGCCAGCAGCGGTGGGGGCGCGCCATTCTCTGGGGCCAACGTCCTGACTTTC.

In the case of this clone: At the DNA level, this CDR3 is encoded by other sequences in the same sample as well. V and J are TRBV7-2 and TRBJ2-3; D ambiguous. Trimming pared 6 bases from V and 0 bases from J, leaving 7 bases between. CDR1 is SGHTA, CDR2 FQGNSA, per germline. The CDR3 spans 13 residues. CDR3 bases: TGTGCCAGCAGGCAGAGTAGCACAGATACGCAGTATTTT. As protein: CASRQSSTDTQYF.

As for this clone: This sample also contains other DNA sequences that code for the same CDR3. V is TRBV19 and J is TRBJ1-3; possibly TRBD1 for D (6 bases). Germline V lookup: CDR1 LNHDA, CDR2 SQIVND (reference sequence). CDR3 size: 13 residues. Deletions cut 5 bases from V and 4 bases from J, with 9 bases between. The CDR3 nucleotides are TGTGCCAGTAGTGGAACAGGGGGAAACACCATATATTTT. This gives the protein CASSGTGGNTIYF.

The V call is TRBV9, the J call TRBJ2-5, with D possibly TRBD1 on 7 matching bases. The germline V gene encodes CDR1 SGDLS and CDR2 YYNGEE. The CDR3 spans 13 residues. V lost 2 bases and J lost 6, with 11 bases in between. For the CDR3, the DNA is TGTGCCAGCAGCGTCTCAGGGGGGCAGACCCAGTACTTC. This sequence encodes CASSVSGGQTQYF.

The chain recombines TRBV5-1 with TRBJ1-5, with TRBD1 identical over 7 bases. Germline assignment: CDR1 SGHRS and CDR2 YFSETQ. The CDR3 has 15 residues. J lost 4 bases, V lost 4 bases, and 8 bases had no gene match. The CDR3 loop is CASSLTGMANQPQHF. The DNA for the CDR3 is TGCGCCAGCAGCCTGACAGGGATGGCAAATCAGCCCCAGCATTTT.

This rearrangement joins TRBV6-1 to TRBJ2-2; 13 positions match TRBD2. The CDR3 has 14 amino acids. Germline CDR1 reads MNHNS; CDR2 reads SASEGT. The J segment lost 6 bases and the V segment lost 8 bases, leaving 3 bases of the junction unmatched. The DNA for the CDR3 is TGTGCCAGCGGGACTAGCGGGATCTCCGGGGAGCTGTTTTTT. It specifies CASGTSGISGELFF.

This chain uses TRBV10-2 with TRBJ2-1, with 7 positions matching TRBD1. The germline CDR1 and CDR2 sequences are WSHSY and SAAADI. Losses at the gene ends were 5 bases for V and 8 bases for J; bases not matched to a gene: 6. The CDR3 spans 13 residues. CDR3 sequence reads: CASSRDRVHEQFF. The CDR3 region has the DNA TGCGCCAGCAGTCGAGACAGGGTCCATGAGCAGTTCTTC.

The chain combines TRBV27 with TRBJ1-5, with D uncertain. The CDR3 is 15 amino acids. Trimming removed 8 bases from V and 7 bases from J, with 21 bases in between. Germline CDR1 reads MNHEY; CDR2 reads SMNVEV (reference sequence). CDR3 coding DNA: TGTGCCAGCGCCTTTCGGACCGGGTACGGACAGCCCCAGCATTTT. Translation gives CASAFRTGYGQPQHF.

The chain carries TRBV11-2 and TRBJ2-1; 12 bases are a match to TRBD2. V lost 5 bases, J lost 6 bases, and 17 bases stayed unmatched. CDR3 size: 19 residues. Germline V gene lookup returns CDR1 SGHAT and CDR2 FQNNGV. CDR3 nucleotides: TGTGCCAGCAGCACCAGACTAGCGGGAGAGTTTGGATTTAGCAATGAGCAGTTCTTC. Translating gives CASSTRLAGEFGFSNEQFF.

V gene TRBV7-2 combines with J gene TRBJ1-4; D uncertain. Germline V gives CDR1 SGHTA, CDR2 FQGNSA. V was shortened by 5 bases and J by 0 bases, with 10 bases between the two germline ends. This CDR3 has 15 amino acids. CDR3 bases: TGTGCCAGCAGCGCAAGGAGGGCAACTAATGAAAAACTGTTTTTT. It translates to CASSARRATNEKLFF.

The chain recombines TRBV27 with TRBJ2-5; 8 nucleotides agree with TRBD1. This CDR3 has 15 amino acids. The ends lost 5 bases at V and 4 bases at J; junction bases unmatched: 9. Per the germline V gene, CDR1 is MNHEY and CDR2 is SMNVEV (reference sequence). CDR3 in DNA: TGTGCCAGCAGTCGCGGACAGGGATTAGGAGAGACCCAGTACTTC. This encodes CASSRGQGLGETQYF.

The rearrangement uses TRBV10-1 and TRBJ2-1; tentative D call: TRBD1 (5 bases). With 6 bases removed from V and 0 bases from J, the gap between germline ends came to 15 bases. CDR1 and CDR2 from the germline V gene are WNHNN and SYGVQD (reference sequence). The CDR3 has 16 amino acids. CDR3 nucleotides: TGCGCCAGCAGCAGGGCCGAACGAAGCTCCTACAATGAGCAGTTCTTC. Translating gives CASSRAERSSYNEQFF.

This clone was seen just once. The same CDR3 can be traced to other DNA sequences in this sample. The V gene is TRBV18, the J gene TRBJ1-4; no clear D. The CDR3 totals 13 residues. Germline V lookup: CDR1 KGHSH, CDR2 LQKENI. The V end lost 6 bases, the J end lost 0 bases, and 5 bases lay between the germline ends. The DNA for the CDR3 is TGTGCCAGCTCGCTAACAACTAATGAAAAACTGTTTTTT. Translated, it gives CASSLTTNEKLFF.

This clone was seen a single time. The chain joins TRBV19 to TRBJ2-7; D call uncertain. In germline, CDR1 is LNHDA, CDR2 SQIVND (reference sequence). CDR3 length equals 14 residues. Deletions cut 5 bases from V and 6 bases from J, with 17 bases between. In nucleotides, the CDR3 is TGTGCCAGTAGTTGGGTTGGGCAGGCATCCGAGCAGTACTTC. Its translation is CASSWVGQASEQYF.

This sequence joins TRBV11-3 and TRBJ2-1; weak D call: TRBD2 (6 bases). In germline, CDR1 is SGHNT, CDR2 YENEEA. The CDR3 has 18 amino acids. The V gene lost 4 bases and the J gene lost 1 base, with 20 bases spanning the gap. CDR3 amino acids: CASSSGAPLAPSYNEQFF. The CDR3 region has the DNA TGTGCCAGCAGCTCCGGGGCCCCTCTAGCGCCTTCCTACAATGAGCAGTTCTTC.

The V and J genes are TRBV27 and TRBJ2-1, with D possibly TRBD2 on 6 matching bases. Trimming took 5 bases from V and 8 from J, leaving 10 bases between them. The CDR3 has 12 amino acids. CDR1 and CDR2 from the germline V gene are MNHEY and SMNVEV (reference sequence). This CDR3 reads CASSPGGDEQFF. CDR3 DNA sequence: TGTGCCAGCAGTCCCGGAGGGGATGAGCAGTTCTTC.

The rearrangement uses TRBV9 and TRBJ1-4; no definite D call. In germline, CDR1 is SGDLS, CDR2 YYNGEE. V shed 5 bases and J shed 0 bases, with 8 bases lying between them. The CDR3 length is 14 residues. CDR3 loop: CASSPDATNEKLFF. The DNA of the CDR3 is TGTGCCAGCAGTCCGGATGCAACTAATGAAAAACTGTTTTTT.

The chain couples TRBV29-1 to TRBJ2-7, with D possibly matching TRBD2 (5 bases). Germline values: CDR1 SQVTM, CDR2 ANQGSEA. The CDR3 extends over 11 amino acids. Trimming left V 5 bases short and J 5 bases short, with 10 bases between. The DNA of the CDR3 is TGCAGCGTTTACGGGGAAAACGAGCAGTACTTC. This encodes CSVYGENEQYF.

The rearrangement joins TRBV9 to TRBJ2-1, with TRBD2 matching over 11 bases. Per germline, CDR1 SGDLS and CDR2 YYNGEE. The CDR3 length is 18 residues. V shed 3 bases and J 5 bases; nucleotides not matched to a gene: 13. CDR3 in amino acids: CASSERGLAGGDNNEQFF. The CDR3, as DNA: TGTGCCAGCAGCGAACGCGGCTTAGCGGGGGGGGATAACAATGAGCAGTTCTTC. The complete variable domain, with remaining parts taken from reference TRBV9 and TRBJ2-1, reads DSGVTQTPKHLITATGQRVTLRCSPRSGDLSVYWYQQSLDQGLQFLIQYYNGEERAKGNILERFSAQQFPDLHSELNLSSLELGDSALYFCASSERGLAGGDNNEQFFGPGTRLTVL.

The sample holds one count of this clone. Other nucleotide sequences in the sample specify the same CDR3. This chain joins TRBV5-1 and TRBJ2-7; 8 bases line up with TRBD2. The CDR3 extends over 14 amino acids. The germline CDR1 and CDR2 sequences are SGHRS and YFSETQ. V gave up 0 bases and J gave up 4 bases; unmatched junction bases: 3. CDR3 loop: CASSLEGLVYEQYF. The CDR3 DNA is TGCGCCAGCAGCTTGGAGGGACTAGTTTACGAGCAGTACTTC.

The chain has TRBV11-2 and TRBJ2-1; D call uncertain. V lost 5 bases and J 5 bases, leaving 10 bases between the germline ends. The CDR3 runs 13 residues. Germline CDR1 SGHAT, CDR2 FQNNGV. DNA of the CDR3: TGTGCCAGCAGCCCACCGGTGAACAATGAGCAGTTCTTC. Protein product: CASSPPVNNEQFF.

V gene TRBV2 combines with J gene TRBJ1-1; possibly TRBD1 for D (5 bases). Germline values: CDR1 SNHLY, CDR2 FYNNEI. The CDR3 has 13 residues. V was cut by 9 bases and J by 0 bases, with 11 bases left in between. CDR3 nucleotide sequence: TGTGCCAGGGTGACAGCCCTGAACACTGAAGCTTTCTTT. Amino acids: CARVTALNTEAFF.

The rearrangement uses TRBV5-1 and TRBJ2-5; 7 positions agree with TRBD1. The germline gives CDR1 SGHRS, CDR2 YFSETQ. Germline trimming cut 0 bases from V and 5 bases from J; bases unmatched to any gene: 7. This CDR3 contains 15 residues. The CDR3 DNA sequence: TGCGCCAGCAGCTTGGGTGGGTCCAGGGGGGAGACCCAGTACTTC. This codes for CASSLGGSRGETQYF.

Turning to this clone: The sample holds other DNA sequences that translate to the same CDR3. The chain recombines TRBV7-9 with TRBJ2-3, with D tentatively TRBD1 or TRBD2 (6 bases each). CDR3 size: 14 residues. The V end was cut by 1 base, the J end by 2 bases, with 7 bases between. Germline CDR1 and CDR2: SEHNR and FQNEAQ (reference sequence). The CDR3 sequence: CASSLGGATDTQYF. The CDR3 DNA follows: TGTGCCAGCAGCTTAGGGGGGGCCACAGATACGCAGTATTTT.

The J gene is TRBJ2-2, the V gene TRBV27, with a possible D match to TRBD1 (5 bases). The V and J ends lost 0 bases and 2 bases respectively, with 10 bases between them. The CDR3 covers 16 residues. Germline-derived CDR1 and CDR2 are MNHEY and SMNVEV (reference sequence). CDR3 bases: TGTGCCAGCAGTTTATCGTCAGGGAAAAACACCGGGGAGCTGTTTTTT. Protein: CASSLSSGKNTGELFF.

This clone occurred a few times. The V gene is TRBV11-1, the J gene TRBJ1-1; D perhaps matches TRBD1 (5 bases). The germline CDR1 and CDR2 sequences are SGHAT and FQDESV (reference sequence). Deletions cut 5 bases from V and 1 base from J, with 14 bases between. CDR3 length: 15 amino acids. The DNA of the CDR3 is TGTGCCAGCAGCCACCGAGGCAGGGCGAACACTGAAGCTTTCTTT. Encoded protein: CASSHRGRANTEAFF.